Detailed here is one T cell receptor beta chain. The data originate from a study of blood T cell repertoires in COVID-19. The overall study: T cells, B-cell-depleted T cells, or PBMCs supplied cDNA or gDNA.

There are 16 residues in the CDR3. The V gene end was trimmed by 4 bases and the J gene end by 4 bases; junction bases not matched to a gene: 11. Per germline, CDR1 ENHRY and CDR2 SYGVKD. Per the study methods: From reference gene primer amplification, estimates of nucleated cell counts were derived. Profiled with immunoSEQ multiplex PCR; TCRdb holds only in-frame clones, not every one. V, J and clone size derive from that table, while D and trimming were established from the DNA sequence. The sample consists of under 300,000 clones, 70% to 90% of them appearing once. Enrolled through a virtual design, the participants were between roughly 18 and 90 years of age and came from about two dozen US areas.

The TCR originated in a woman aged 45-65 years who had recovered from COVID-19. Material: PBMCs or T cells enriched from blood (not recorded which). The V call is TRBV10-3, the J call TRBJ2-3; 7 nucleotides line up with TRBD2. The CDR3 bases are TGTGCCATCAGTGCCCCTAGCGGACAAGTTGCAGATACGCAGTATTTT. This gives the protein CAISAPSGQVADTQYF.